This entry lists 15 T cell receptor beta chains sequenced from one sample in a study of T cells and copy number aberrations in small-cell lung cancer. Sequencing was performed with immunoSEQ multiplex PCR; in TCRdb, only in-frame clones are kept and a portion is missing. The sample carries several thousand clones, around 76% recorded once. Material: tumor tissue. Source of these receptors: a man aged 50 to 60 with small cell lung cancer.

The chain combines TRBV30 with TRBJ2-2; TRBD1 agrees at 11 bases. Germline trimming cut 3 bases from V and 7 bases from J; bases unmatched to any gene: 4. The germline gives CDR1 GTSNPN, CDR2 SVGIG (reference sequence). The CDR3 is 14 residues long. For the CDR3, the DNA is TGTGCCTGGAGCCCCGGGACAGGGGGCGGGGAGCTGTTTTTT. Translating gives CAWSPGTGGGELFF.

The CDR3 region is CASSLAGTYNYGYTF. The CDR3 bases are TGTGCCAGCAGCTTAGCTGGGACGTATAACTATGGCTACACCTTC. The chain links TRBV7-9 to TRBJ1-2; maybe TRBD1 (5 bases). The germline V gene has CDR1 SEHNR and CDR2 FQNEAQ (reference sequence). Trimming took 0 bases from V and 1 from J, leaving 9 bases between them. The length of the CDR3 is 15 residues.

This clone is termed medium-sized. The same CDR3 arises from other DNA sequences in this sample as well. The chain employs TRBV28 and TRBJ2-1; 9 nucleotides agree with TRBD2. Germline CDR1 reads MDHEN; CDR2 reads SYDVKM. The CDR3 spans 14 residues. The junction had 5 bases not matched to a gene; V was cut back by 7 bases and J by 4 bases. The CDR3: CASILTSGYNEQFF. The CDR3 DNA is TGTGCCAGCATCCTGACTAGCGGTTACAATGAGCAGTTCTTC.

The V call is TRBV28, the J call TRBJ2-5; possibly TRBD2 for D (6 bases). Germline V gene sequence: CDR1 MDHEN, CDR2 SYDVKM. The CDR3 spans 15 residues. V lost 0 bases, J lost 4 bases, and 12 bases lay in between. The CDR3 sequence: CASSLWTGELETQYF. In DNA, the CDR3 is TGTGCCAGCAGTTTATGGACGGGAGAATTAGAGACCCAGTACTTC.

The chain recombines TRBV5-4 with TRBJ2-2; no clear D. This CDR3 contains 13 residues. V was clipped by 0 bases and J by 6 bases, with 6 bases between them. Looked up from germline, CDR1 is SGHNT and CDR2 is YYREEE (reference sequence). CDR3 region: CASSLAVSGELFF. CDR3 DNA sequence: TGTGCCAGCAGCTTGGCAGTCTCCGGGGAGCTGTTTTTT. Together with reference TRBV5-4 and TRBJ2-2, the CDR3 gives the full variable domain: ETGVTQSPTHLIKTRGQQVTLRCSSQSGHNTVSWYQQALGQGPQFIFQYYREEENGRGNFPPRFSGLQFPNYSSELNVNALELDDSALYLCASSLAVSGELFFGEGSRLTVL.

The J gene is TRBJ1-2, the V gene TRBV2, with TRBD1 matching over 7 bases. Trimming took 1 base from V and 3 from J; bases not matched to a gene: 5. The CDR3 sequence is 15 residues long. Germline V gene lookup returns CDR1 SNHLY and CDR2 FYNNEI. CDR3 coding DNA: TGTGCCAGCAGTGAAGTACAGGGGCTCTACTATGGCTACACCTTC. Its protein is CASSEVQGLYYGYTF.

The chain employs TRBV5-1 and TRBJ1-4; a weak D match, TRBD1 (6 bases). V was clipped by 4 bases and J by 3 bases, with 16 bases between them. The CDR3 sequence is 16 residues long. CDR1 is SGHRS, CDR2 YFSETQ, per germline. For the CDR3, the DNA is TGCGCCAGCAGCCAAGCTTGGGGGGCACCTAATGAAAAACTGTTTTTT. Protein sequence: CASSQAWGAPNEKLFF.

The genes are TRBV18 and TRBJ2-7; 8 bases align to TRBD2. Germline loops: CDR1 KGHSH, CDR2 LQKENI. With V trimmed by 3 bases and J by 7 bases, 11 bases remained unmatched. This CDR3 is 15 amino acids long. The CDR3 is CASSPGLGGGGEQYF. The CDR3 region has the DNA TGTGCCAGCTCACCGGGACTAGGGGGAGGAGGGGAGCAGTACTTC.

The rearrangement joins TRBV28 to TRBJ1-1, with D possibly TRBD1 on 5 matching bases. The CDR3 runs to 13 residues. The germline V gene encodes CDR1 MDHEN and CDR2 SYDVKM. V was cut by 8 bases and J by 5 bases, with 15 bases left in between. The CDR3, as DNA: TGTGCCAGCGTAGACAGAGAAAAAACTGAAGCTTTCTTT. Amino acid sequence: CASVDREKTEAFF.

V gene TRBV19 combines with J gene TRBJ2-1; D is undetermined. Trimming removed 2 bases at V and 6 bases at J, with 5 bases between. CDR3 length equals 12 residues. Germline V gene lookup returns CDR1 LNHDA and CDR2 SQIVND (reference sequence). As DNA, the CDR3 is TGTGCCAGTAGTATAAAGATCAATGAGCAGTTCTTC. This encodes CASSIKINEQFF.

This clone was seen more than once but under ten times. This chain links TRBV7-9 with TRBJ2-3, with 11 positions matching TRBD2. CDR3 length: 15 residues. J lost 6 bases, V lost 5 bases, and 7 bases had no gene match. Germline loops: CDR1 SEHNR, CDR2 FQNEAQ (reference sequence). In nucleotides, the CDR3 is TGTGCCAGCAGCAATAGCGGGAGGGTCCCGGATACGCAGTATTTT. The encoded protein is CASSNSGRVPDTQYF.

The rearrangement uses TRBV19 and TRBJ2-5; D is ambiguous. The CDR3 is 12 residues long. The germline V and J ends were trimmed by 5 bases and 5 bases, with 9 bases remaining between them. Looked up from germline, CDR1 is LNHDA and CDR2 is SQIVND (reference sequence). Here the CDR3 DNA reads TGTGCCAGTAGTCCGACGAGGGAGACCCAGTACTTC. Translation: CASSPTRETQYF.

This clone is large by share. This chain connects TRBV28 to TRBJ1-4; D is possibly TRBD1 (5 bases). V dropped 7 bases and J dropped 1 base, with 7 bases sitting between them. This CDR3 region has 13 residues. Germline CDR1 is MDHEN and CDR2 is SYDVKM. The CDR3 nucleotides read TGTGCCAGCATCGGGGGAACTAATGAAAAACTGTTTTTT. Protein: CASIGGTNEKLFF.

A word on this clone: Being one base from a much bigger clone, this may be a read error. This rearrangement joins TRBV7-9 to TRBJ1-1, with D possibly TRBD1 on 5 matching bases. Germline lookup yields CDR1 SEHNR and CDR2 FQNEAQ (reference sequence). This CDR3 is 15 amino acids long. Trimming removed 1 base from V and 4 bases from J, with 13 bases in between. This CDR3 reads CASSLDGKGSTEAFF. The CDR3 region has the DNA TGTGCCAGCAGCTTAGATGGCAAGGGGTCCACTGAAGCTTTCTTT.

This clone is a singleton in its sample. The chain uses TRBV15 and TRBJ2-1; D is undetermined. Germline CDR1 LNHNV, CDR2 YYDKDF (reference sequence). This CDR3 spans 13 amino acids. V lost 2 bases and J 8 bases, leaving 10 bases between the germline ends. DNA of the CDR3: TGTGCCACCAGCAGAATCGGAACCGATGAGCAGTTCTTC. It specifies CATSRIGTDEQFF.